This TCR beta chain originates from a study of cytomegalovirus exposure and HLA in healthy donors. The CDR3 consists of 18 residues. Germline CDR1 is KGHSH and CDR2 is LQKENI. V shed 4 bases, J shed 4 bases, and the junction held 11 bases outside the gene matches. 13 Jbeta primers and 60 Vbeta primers were used for the PCR. Method: immunoSEQ multiplex PCR; TCRdb's copy keeps in-frame clones and lacks some. The data hold approximately 110,000 clones, with 73% observed a single time. This sequence was found in a woman aged 40 to 50 in good health and CMV-seronegative. The material sequenced was PBMCs. The V gene is TRBV18, the J gene TRBJ2-6; TRBD1 agrees at 9 bases. The CDR3 here is CASSLQWTGAFGANVLTF. The CDR3 DNA follows: TGTGCCAGCTCACTTCAGTGGACAGGGGCGTTCGGGGCCAACGTCCTGACTTTC.